These T cell receptor beta chains were read from a single sample in a study of beta chain features in type 1 diabetes. Only in-frame clones appear in the TCRdb table, and some are missing; sequencing was by immunoSEQ multiplex PCR. Among about 290,000 clones listed, about 8% were seen once. Source material: central memory CD4+ T cells from blood. These receptors came from a woman younger than 35 in good health. CDR3s include the opening cysteine and the closing phenylalanine or tryptophan. D genes are given only for firm matches. Not every row has a clone size; where given, it reads once, few, many or a size class.

v_call: TRBV7-3; clone_size: NA; d_call: TRBD1; j_call: TRBJ2-7; cdr3_nt: TGTGCCAGCAGCTTAACCCGGGACAGGGCCGAGCAGTACTTC; cdr3_aa: CASSLTRDRAEQYF
v_call: TRBV19; clone_size: NA; d_call: TRBD1; j_call: TRBJ2-7; cdr3_nt: TGTGCCAGTAGTTTACAGGGGCAATCCTACGAGCAGTACTTC; cdr3_aa: CASSLQGQSYEQYF
v_call: TRBV10-3; clone_size: many; d_call: NA; j_call: TRBJ1-1; cdr3_nt: TGTGCCATCAGTGGAGTAATTGGGGCGGGCACTGAAGCTTTCTTT; cdr3_aa: CAISGVIGAGTEAFF
v_call: TRBV5-1; clone_size: NA; d_call: NA; j_call: TRBJ1-1; cdr3_nt: TGCGCCAGCAGCTTGGGGGTCAATGAAGCTTTCTTT; cdr3_aa: CASSLGVNEAFF
v_call: TRBV7-9; clone_size: few; d_call: NA; j_call: TRBJ2-3; cdr3_nt: TGTGCCAGCAGCCCTCCCAGCGGGCATACGCAGTATTTT; cdr3_aa: CASSPPSGHTQYF
v_call: TRBV9; clone_size: few; d_call: NA; j_call: TRBJ2-7; cdr3_nt: TGTGCCAGCAGTTCTCCTTGGGAGTCCTACGAGCAGTACTTC; cdr3_aa: CASSSPWESYEQYF
v_call: TRBV10-2; clone_size: few; d_call: NA; j_call: TRBJ2-2; cdr3_nt: TGCGCCAGCAGAGGAGGGTACGGGGAGCTGTTTTTT; cdr3_aa: CASRGGYGELFF
v_call: TRBV4-2; clone_size: many; d_call: NA; j_call: TRBJ2-3; cdr3_nt: TGTGCCAGCAGCCGAAGTCCAGATACGCAGTATTTT; cdr3_aa: CASSRSPDTQYF
v_call: TRBV25-1; clone_size: few; d_call: TRBD1; j_call: TRBJ1-2; cdr3_nt: TGTGCCAGCAGTGATCCGACAGGGGTTGGCTACACCTTC; cdr3_aa: CASSDPTGVGYTF
v_call: TRBV19; clone_size: few; d_call: NA; j_call: TRBJ1-2; cdr3_nt: TGTGCCAGTAGTATCGAGTCGGTCCTAAAGAGGGGCTACACCTTC; cdr3_aa: CASSIESVLKRGYTF
v_call: TRBV18; clone_size: NA; d_call: NA; j_call: TRBJ2-1; cdr3_nt: TGTGCCAGCTCCCAAGACAGCTACAATGAGCAGTTCTTC; cdr3_aa: CASSQDSYNEQFF
v_call: TRBV10-3; clone_size: few; d_call: NA; j_call: TRBJ1-5; cdr3_nt: TGTGCCACGCGGGTGGAGGTTAGCAATCAGCCCCAGCATTTT; cdr3_aa: CATRVEVSNQPQHF
v_call: TRBV7-2; clone_size: NA; d_call: NA; j_call: TRBJ2-5; cdr3_nt: TGTGCCAGCAGCCCCGGCGGGACACGCCAAGAGACCCAGTACTTC; cdr3_aa: CASSPGGTRQETQYF
v_call: TRBV18; clone_size: few; d_call: TRBD1; j_call: TRBJ1-1; cdr3_nt: TGTGCCAGCTCAAGACAGGGAGGCATGAACACTGAAGCTTTCTTT; cdr3_aa: CASSRQGGMNTEAFF
v_call: TRBV7-8; clone_size: NA; d_call: NA; j_call: TRBJ1-5; cdr3_nt: TGTGCCAGCAGCTTCTCCGGGAGCAATCAGCCCCAGCATTTT; cdr3_aa: CASSFSGSNQPQHF
v_call: TRBV11-2; clone_size: few; d_call: TRBD1; j_call: TRBJ2-3; cdr3_nt: TGTGCCAGCAGCTTGGGACAGTCGACAGATACGCAGTATTTT; cdr3_aa: CASSLGQSTDTQYF
v_call: TRBV10-3; clone_size: many; d_call: TRBD2; j_call: TRBJ2-1; cdr3_nt: TGTGCCATCACGCGCCGGACTAGCGGCTCCTACAATGAGCAGTTCTTC; cdr3_aa: CAITRRTSGSYNEQFF
v_call: TRBV2; clone_size: many; d_call: NA; j_call: TRBJ1-1; cdr3_nt: TGTGCCAGCAGTCCGGACACTGAAGCTTTCTTT; cdr3_aa: CASSPDTEAFF
v_call: TRBV9; clone_size: few; d_call: TRBD1; j_call: TRBJ2-7; cdr3_nt: TGTGCCAGCAGCGTATCCCCGGAACAGGGGAAACAGTACTTC; cdr3_aa: CASSVSPEQGKQYF
v_call: TRBV4-2; clone_size: NA; d_call: NA; j_call: TRBJ1-1; cdr3_nt: TGTGCCAGCAGCCAAAATTGGGGAATGAGAGCGACTGAAGCTTTCTTT; cdr3_aa: CASSQNWGMRATEAFF
v_call: TRBV7-2; clone_size: few; d_call: TRBD2; j_call: TRBJ2-1; cdr3_nt: TGTGCCAGCAGCTTAGCGCGGGCTAGCGGGATCAACGAGCAGTTCTTC; cdr3_aa: CASSLARASGINEQFF
v_call: TRBV30; clone_size: NA; d_call: NA; j_call: TRBJ1-1; cdr3_nt: TGTGCCTGGAGTGTGCAGGGGGAAGCTTTCTTT; cdr3_aa: CAWSVQGEAFF
v_call: TRBV9; clone_size: few; d_call: NA; j_call: TRBJ1-5; cdr3_nt: TGTGCCAGCAGCGTAGGCCCGGTTAGCAATCAGCCCCAGCATTTT; cdr3_aa: CASSVGPVSNQPQHF
v_call: TRBV28; clone_size: NA; d_call: NA; j_call: TRBJ2-5; cdr3_nt: TGTGCCAGCAGTTTCAGGCTGGAAGAGACCCAGTACTTC; cdr3_aa: CASSFRLEETQYF
v_call: TRBV11-1; clone_size: NA; d_call: NA; j_call: TRBJ1-5; cdr3_nt: TGTGCCAGCAGCTTAGGTCCCATTCAGCCCCAGCATTTT; cdr3_aa: CASSLGPIQPQHF
v_call: TRBV6-5; clone_size: NA; d_call: NA; j_call: TRBJ1-1; cdr3_nt: TGTGCCAGCAGTTACTCAACGTGGTGGGACACTGAAGCTTTCTTT; cdr3_aa: CASSYSTWWDTEAFF
v_call: TRBV7-9; clone_size: few; d_call: TRBD2; j_call: TRBJ2-1; cdr3_nt: TGTGCCAGCAGCTCCCCCCGCGGGGGGATGAAATACAATGAGCAGTTCTTC; cdr3_aa: CASSSPRGGMKYNEQFF
v_call: TRBV6-1; clone_size: few; d_call: NA; j_call: TRBJ1-5; cdr3_nt: TGTGCCAGCAATCGCAGGGGTGAGCAGCCCCAGCATTTT; cdr3_aa: CASNRRGEQPQHF
v_call: TRBV18; clone_size: many; d_call: NA; j_call: TRBJ2-3; cdr3_nt: TGTGCCAGCTCACCGGACTACCTTAGCACAGATACGCAGTATTTT; cdr3_aa: CASSPDYLSTDTQYF